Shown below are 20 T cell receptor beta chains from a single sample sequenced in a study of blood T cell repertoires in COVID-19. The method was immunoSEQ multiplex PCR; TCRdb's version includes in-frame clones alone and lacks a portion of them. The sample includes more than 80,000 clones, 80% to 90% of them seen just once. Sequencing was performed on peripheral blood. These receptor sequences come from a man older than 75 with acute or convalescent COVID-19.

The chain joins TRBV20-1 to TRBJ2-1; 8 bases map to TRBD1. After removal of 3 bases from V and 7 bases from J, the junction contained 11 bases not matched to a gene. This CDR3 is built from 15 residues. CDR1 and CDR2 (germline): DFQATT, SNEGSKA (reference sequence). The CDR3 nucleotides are TGCAGTGCTAGTAACACAGGGGGTGGTTTGAATGAGCAGTTCTTC. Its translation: CSASNTGGGLNEQFF.

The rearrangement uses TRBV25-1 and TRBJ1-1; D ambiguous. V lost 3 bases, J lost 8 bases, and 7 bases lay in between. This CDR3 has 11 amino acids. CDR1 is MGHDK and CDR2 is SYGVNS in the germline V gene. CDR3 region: CASSDLQEAFF. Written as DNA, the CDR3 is TGTGCCAGCAGTGATCTCCAGGAAGCTTTCTTT.

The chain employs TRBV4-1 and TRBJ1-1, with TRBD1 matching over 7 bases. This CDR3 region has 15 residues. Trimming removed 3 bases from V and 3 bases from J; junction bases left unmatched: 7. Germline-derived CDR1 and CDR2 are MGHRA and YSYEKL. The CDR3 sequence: CASSQFQGGDTEAFF. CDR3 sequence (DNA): TGCGCCAGCAGCCAGTTCCAAGGGGGCGACACTGAAGCTTTCTTT.

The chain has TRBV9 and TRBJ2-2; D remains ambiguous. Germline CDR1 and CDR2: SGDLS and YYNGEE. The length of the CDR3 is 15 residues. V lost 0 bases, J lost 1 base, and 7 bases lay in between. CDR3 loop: CASSVGGGNTGELFF. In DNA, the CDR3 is TGTGCCAGCAGCGTAGGAGGCGGGAACACCGGGGAGCTGTTTTTT.

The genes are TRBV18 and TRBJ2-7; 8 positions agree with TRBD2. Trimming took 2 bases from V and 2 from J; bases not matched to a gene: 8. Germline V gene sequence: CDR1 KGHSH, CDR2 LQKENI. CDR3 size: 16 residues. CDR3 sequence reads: CASSPSRAGVAYEQYF. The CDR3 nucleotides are TGTGCCAGCTCACCAAGCAGAGCGGGAGTCGCCTACGAGCAGTACTTC. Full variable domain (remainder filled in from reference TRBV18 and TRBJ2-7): NAGVMQNPRHLVRRRGQEARLRCSPMKGHSHVYWYRQLPEEGLKFMVYLQKENIIDESGMPKERFSAEFPKEGPSILRIQQVVRGDSAAYFCASSPSRAGVAYEQYFGPGTRLTVT.

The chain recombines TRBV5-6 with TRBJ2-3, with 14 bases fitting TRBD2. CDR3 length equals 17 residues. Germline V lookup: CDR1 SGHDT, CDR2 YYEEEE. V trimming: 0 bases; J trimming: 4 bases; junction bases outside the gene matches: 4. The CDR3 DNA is TGTGCCAGCAGCTTGGTCGGGACTAGCGGGAGCCCAGATACGCAGTATTTT. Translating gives CASSLVGTSGSPDTQYF.

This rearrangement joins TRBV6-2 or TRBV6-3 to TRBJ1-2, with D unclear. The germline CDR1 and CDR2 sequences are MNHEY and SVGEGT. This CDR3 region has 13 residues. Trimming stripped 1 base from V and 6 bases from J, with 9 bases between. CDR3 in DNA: TGTGCCAGCAGTTACTATTCGGGGAATGGCTACACCTTC. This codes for CASSYYSGNGYTF.

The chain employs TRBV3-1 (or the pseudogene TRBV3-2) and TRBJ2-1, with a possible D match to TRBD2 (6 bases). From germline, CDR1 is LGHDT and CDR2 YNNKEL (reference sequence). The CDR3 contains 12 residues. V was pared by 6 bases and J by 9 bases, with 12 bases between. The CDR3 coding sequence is TGTGCCAGCAGGAACCGGGAGCTTGAGCAGTTCTTC. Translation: CASRNRELEQFF.

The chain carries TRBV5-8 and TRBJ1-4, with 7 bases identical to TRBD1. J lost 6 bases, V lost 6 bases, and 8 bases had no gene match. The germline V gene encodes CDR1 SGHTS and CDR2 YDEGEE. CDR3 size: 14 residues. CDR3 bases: TGTGCCAGCACCTACCGGACAGGAGATGAAAAACTGTTTTTT. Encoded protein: CASTYRTGDEKLFF.

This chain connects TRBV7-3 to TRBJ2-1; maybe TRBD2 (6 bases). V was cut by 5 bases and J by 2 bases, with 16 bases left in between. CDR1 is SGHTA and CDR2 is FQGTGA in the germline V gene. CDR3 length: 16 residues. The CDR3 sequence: CASSAGLIVTYNEQFF. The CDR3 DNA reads TGTGCCAGCAGCGCCGGACTAATTGTTACCTACAATGAGCAGTTCTTC. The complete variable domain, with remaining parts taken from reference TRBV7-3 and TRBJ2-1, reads GAGVSQTPSNKVTEKGKYVELRCDPISGHTALYWYRQSLGQGPEFLIYFQGTGAADDSGLPNDRFFAVRPEGSVSTLKIQRTERGDSAVYLCASSAGLIVTYNEQFFGPGTRLTVL.

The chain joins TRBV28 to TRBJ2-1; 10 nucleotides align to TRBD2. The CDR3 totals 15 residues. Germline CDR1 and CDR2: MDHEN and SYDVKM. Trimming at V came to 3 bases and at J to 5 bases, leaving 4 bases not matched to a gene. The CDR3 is CASSFPSGSNNEQFF. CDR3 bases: TGTGCCAGCAGTTTCCCTAGCGGGAGTAACAATGAGCAGTTCTTC.

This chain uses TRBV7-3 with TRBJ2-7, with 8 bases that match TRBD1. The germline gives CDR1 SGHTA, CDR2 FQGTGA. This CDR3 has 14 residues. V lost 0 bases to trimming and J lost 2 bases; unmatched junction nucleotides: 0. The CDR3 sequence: CASSLTTGAYEQYF. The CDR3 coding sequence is TGTGCCAGCAGCTTAACGACAGGGGCCTACGAGCAGTACTTC.

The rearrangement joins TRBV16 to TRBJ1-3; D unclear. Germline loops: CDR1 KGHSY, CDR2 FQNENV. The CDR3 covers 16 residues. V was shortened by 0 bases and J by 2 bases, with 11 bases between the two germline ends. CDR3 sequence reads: CASSQSATAAGNTIYF. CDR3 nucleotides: TGTGCCAGCAGCCAATCTGCTACAGCGGCTGGAAACACCATATATTTT.

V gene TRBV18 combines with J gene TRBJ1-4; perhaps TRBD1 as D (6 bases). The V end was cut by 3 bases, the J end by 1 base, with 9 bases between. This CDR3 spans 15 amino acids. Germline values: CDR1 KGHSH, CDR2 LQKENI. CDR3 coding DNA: TGTGCCAGCTCACCCCTAGGGGGAACTAATGAAAAACTGTTTTTT. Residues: CASSPLGGTNEKLFF.

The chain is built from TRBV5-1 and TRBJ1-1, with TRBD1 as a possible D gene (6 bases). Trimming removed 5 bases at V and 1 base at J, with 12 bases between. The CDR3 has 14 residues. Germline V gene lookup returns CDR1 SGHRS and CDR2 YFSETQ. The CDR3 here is CASSSRDTNTEAFF. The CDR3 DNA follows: TGCGCCAGCAGTTCCCGGGACACGAACACTGAAGCTTTCTTT. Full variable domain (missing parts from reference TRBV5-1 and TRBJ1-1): KAGVTQTPRYLIKTRGQQVTLSCSPISGHRSVSWYQQTPGQGLQFLFEYFSETQRNKGNFPGRFSGRQFSNSRSEMNVSTLELGDSALYLCASSSRDTNTEAFFGQGTRLTVV.

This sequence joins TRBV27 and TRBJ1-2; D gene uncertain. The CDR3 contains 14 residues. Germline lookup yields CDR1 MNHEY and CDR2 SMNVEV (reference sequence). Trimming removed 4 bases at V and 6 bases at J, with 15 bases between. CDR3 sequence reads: CASSYSLMSDGYTF. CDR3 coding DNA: TGTGCCAGCAGTTACTCCCTCATGTCGGATGGCTACACCTTC.

The CDR3 DNA follows: TGTGCCAGTCTAAGGGGAGGAGGGTTGGGGCATAGCAATCAGCCCCAGCATTTT. As protein: CASLRGGGLGHSNQPQHF. This chain connects TRBV19 to TRBJ1-5; TRBD1 is a possible D gene (5 bases). V was clipped by 8 bases and J by 0 bases, with 23 bases between them. CDR3 length equals 18 residues. Per germline, CDR1 LNHDA and CDR2 SQIVND (reference sequence).

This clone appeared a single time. CDR3 residues: CASSIEGGKTQYF. The CDR3 DNA reads TGTGCCAGTAGTATAGAGGGGGGAAAGACCCAGTACTTC. This sequence joins TRBV19 and TRBJ2-5, with a possible D match to TRBD2 (6 bases). Germline V CDR1 and CDR2: LNHDA, SQIVND (reference sequence). Trimming stripped 0 bases from V and 6 bases from J, with 8 bases between. The CDR3 length is 13 residues.

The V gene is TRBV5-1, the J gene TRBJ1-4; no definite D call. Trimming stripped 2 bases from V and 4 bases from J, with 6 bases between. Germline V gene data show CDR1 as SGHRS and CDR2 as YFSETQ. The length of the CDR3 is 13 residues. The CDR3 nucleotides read TGCGCCAGCAGCTTAAGGAGTAATGAAAAACTGTTTTTT. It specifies CASSLRSNEKLFF.

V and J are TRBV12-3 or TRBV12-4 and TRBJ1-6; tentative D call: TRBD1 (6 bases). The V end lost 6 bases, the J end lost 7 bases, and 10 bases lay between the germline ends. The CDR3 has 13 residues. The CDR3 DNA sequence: TGTGCCAGCAGCCCCAGGGGCAATTCACCCCTCCACTTT. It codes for CASSPRGNSPLHF.